A selection of T cell receptor beta chains follows, all from one sample in a study of early T cells in non-severe SARS-CoV-2 infection. A single record per CDR3 protein comes from TCRdb applying MiXCR to the 5' RACE reads. The sample yields 20,000 to 25,000 distinct CDR3 sequences, about 5.6% seen once. The sample comprised whole blood. The source of these receptors is an adult who was a healthcare worker with PCR-confirmed SARS-CoV-2 infection or an uninfected control (not recorded which). The CDR3 runs from the conserved cysteine through the conserved F or W. The D gene is left open where the match is weak. Clone size is stated in some rows and not others, as once, few, many or a class when expanded.

clone size: -; J gene: TRBJ1-2; D gene: TRBD1; V gene: TRBV6-5; CDR3 protein: CASSYSAGTGNYGYTF; CDR3 DNA: TGTGCCAGCAGTTACTCGGCCGGGACAGGGAACTATGGCTACACCTTC
clone size: few; J gene: TRBJ2-1; D gene: TRBD2; V gene: TRBV5-1; CDR3 protein: CASSTGDYYNEQFF; CDR3 DNA: TGCGCCAGCAGCACCGGGGACTACTACAATGAGCAGTTCTTC
clone size: many; J gene: TRBJ1-1; D gene: -; V gene: TRBV7-9; CDR3 protein: CAGTPGVNTEAFF; CDR3 DNA: TGTGCCGGTACCCCGGGGGTCAACACTGAAGCTTTCTTT
clone size: few; J gene: TRBJ2-7; D gene: -; V gene: TRBV7-6; CDR3 protein: CASSLHRAGGEQYF; CDR3 DNA: TGTGCCAGCAGCTTACACCGTGCGGGCGGCGAGCAGTACTTC
clone size: -; J gene: TRBJ2-3; D gene: TRBD1; V gene: TRBV28; CDR3 protein: CASSWAQGQDTQYF; CDR3 DNA: TGTGCCAGCAGTTGGGCACAGGGACAGGATACGCAGTATTTT
clone size: few; J gene: TRBJ2-1; D gene: -; V gene: TRBV14; CDR3 protein: CASSPLDLMRQFF; CDR3 DNA: TGTGCCAGCAGCCCACTAGACCTAATGAGGCAGTTCTTC
clone size: many; J gene: TRBJ1-4; D gene: TRBD1; V gene: TRBV20-1; CDR3 protein: CSAHRQGWSEKLFF; CDR3 DNA: TGCAGTGCTCATCGACAGGGGTGGAGTGAAAAACTGTTTTTT
clone size: once; J gene: TRBJ2-7; D gene: -; V gene: TRBV28; CDR3 protein: CASSFPSVGEQYF; CDR3 DNA: TGTGCCAGCAGTTTCCCGTCCGTGGGCGAGCAGTACTTC
clone size: -; J gene: TRBJ2-7; D gene: -; V gene: TRBV28; CDR3 protein: CASAPGGTGRYEQYF; CDR3 DNA: TGTGCCAGCGCCCCCGGGGGGACAGGACGCTACGAGCAGTACTTC
clone size: many; J gene: TRBJ2-3; D gene: -; V gene: TRBV27; CDR3 protein: CASSSLAGTDTQYF; CDR3 DNA: TGTGCCAGCAGTTCCCTAGCCGGCACAGATACGCAGTATTTT
clone size: -; J gene: TRBJ2-7; D gene: -; V gene: TRBV20-1; CDR3 protein: CSAGPGPSDIWYF; CDR3 DNA: TGCAGTGCTGGACCGGGACCCTCCGACATTTGGTACTTC
clone size: many; J gene: TRBJ2-2; D gene: -; V gene: TRBV5-1; CDR3 protein: CASSLEADTGELFF; CDR3 DNA: TGCGCCAGCAGCTTGGAGGCAGACACCGGGGAGCTGTTTTTT
clone size: many; J gene: TRBJ1-6; D gene: -; V gene: TRBV5-1; CDR3 protein: CASSLGQKGNSPLHF; CDR3 DNA: TGCGCCAGCAGCCTCGGACAGAAGGGTAATTCACCCCTCCACTTT
clone size: many; J gene: TRBJ1-2; D gene: -; V gene: TRBV19; CDR3 protein: CASSQWINYGYTF; CDR3 DNA: TGTGCCAGTAGTCAGTGGATTAACTATGGCTACACCTTC
clone size: few; J gene: TRBJ2-1; D gene: TRBD1; V gene: TRBV24-1; CDR3 protein: CATSDSWDRTYNEQFF; CDR3 DNA: TGTGCCACCAGTGATTCATGGGACAGGACCTACAATGAGCAGTTCTTC
clone size: -; J gene: TRBJ2-1; D gene: -; V gene: TRBV11-2; CDR3 protein: CASSLDRNPYNEQFF; CDR3 DNA: TGTGCCAGCAGCTTAGATAGGAACCCCTACAATGAGCAGTTCTTC
clone size: -; J gene: TRBJ1-1; D gene: -; V gene: TRBV20-1; CDR3 protein: CSAELNTEAFF; CDR3 DNA: TGCAGTGCTGAATTGAACACTGAAGCTTTCTTT
clone size: many; J gene: TRBJ1-6; D gene: -; V gene: TRBV15; CDR3 protein: CATSKPGDWNSPLHF; CDR3 DNA: TGTGCCACCAGCAAACCGGGGGACTGGAATTCACCCCTCCACTTT
clone size: many; J gene: TRBJ1-4; D gene: -; V gene: TRBV2; CDR3 protein: CASSEPREKLFF; CDR3 DNA: TGTGCCAGCAGTGAACCCAGGGAAAAACTGTTTTTT
clone size: many; J gene: TRBJ2-3; D gene: -; V gene: TRBV12-3/TRBV12-4; CDR3 protein: CASSLRGRDTQYF; CDR3 DNA: TGTGCCAGCAGTTTGCGGGGTAGGGATACGCAGTATTTT
clone size: many; J gene: TRBJ2-1; D gene: -; V gene: TRBV29-1; CDR3 protein: CSVDGGSYNEQFF; CDR3 DNA: TGCAGCGTTGACGGAGGGTCCTACAATGAGCAGTTCTTC
clone size: many; J gene: TRBJ2-3; D gene: -; V gene: TRBV11-1; CDR3 protein: CASSQQWGRTDTQYF; CDR3 DNA: TGTGCCAGCAGCCAACAGTGGGGCCGGACAGATACGCAGTATTTT
clone size: many; J gene: TRBJ2-3; D gene: -; V gene: TRBV20-1; CDR3 protein: CSARAMDSSDTQYF; CDR3 DNA: TGCAGTGCTAGAGCTATGGACAGCTCAGATACGCAGTATTTT
clone size: many; J gene: TRBJ1-5; D gene: -; V gene: TRBV6-2/TRBV6-3; CDR3 protein: CASSGSGYSNQPQHF; CDR3 DNA: TGTGCCAGCAGCGGGTCCGGATATAGCAATCAGCCCCAGCATTTT
clone size: many; J gene: TRBJ1-4; D gene: -; V gene: TRBV15; CDR3 protein: CATSRPDSNKLFF; CDR3 DNA: TGTGCCACCAGCAGACCGGACAGCAACAAACTGTTTTTT
clone size: many; J gene: TRBJ2-1; D gene: TRBD1; V gene: TRBV2; CDR3 protein: CASSEATGIYNEQFF; CDR3 DNA: TGTGCCAGCAGTGAAGCGACAGGGATATACAATGAGCAGTTCTTC
clone size: many; J gene: TRBJ2-7; D gene: -; V gene: TRBV28; CDR3 protein: CASRDGTSLYEQYF; CDR3 DNA: TGTGCCAGCAGAGATGGGACTTCCCTCTACGAGCAGTACTTC
clone size: few; J gene: TRBJ2-6; D gene: -; V gene: TRBV7-6; CDR3 protein: CASSLRSGAGANVLTF; CDR3 DNA: TGTGCCAGCAGCTTACGATCAGGGGCTGGGGCCAACGTCCTGACTTTC
clone size: many; J gene: TRBJ2-2; D gene: TRBD2; V gene: TRBV20-1; CDR3 protein: CSAKALAGEVGELFF; CDR3 DNA: TGCAGTGCTAAGGCATTAGCGGGAGAGGTCGGGGAGCTGTTTTTT
clone size: many; J gene: TRBJ2-3; D gene: -; V gene: TRBV10-3; CDR3 protein: CAISGSTDTQYF; CDR3 DNA: TGTGCCATCAGCGGTAGCACAGATACGCAGTATTTT
clone size: many; J gene: TRBJ2-1; D gene: -; V gene: TRBV20-1; CDR3 protein: CSARDEVGYYYNEQFF; CDR3 DNA: TGCAGTGCTAGAGATGAGGTAGGCTACTACTACAATGAGCAGTTCTTC
clone size: many; J gene: TRBJ1-2; D gene: -; V gene: TRBV10-3; CDR3 protein: CAITSEGPTTTNYGYTF; CDR3 DNA: TGTGCCATCACCTCTGAGGGGCCCACCACAACTAACTATGGCTACACCTTC
clone size: many; J gene: TRBJ1-1; D gene: -; V gene: TRBV5-1; CDR3 protein: CASSSLGTVNTEAFF; CDR3 DNA: TGCGCCAGCAGCTCCCTGGGGACGGTCAACACTGAAGCTTTCTTT
clone size: many; J gene: TRBJ2-1; D gene: -; V gene: TRBV28; CDR3 protein: CASSLWDRMYNEQFF; CDR3 DNA: TGTGCCAGCAGTTTATGGGACAGAATGTACAATGAGCAGTTCTTC
clone size: many; J gene: TRBJ1-1; D gene: -; V gene: TRBV25-1; CDR3 protein: CASSEINTEAFF; CDR3 DNA: TGTGCCAGCAGTGAAATAAACACTGAAGCTTTCTTT
clone size: few; J gene: TRBJ2-5; D gene: -; V gene: TRBV12-3/TRBV12-4; CDR3 protein: CASSFSLQETQYF; CDR3 DNA: TGTGCCAGCAGTTTTTCTCTCCAAGAGACCCAGTACTTC
clone size: medium-sized; J gene: TRBJ2-3; D gene: TRBD2; V gene: TRBV5-1; CDR3 protein: CASSPRLAGSGGNTDTQYF; CDR3 DNA: TGCGCCAGCAGCCCCAGGCTAGCGGGGTCCGGAGGGAACACAGATACGCAGTATTTT
clone size: -; J gene: TRBJ2-2; D gene: -; V gene: TRBV19; CDR3 protein: CASTGYTGELFF; CDR3 DNA: TGTGCCAGTACTGGGTACACCGGGGAGCTGTTTTTT
clone size: many; J gene: TRBJ1-5; D gene: -; V gene: TRBV20-1; CDR3 protein: CSARGGHSNQPQHF; CDR3 DNA: TGCAGTGCTAGAGGCGGTCATAGCAATCAGCCCCAGCATTTT
clone size: many; J gene: TRBJ1-2; D gene: TRBD1; V gene: TRBV28; CDR3 protein: CASGNLGGQGGNGYTF; CDR3 DNA: TGTGCCAGCGGGAATTTGGGGGGACAGGGAGGCAATGGCTACACCTTC
clone size: few; J gene: TRBJ1-1; D gene: -; V gene: TRBV11-1; CDR3 protein: CASSLTSEASEAFF; CDR3 DNA: TGTGCCAGCAGCCTAACCTCAGAAGCTAGTGAAGCTTTCTTT
clone size: many; J gene: TRBJ2-1; D gene: -; V gene: TRBV11-2; CDR3 protein: CASSLEGGRQFF; CDR3 DNA: TGTGCCAGCAGCTTAGAGGGGGGAAGGCAGTTCTTC
clone size: -; J gene: TRBJ2-5; D gene: -; V gene: TRBV2; CDR3 protein: CASTFTYSASETQYF; CDR3 DNA: TGTGCCAGCACCTTTACCTACAGTGCTAGTGAGACCCAGTACTTC
clone size: many; J gene: TRBJ2-7; D gene: -; V gene: TRBV20-1; CDR3 protein: CSALNRDTSYEQYF; CDR3 DNA: TGCAGTGCGCTCAACCGGGACACCTCCTACGAGCAGTACTTC
clone size: few; J gene: TRBJ2-1; D gene: TRBD2; V gene: TRBV28; CDR3 protein: CASRSGTSAYNEQFF; CDR3 DNA: TGTGCCAGCAGGAGTGGCACTAGCGCTTACAATGAGCAGTTCTTC
clone size: many; J gene: TRBJ2-3; D gene: TRBD2; V gene: TRBV19; CDR3 protein: CATAPGGGRFGGGSDTQYF; CDR3 DNA: TGTGCCACTGCGCCTGGGGGCGGGAGGTTCGGAGGAGGCTCAGATACGCAGTATTTT
clone size: many; J gene: TRBJ1-4; D gene: -; V gene: TRBV7-9; CDR3 protein: CASSPSGETNEKLFF; CDR3 DNA: TGTGCCAGCAGCCCCTCCGGGGAGACTAATGAAAAACTGTTTTTT
clone size: many; J gene: TRBJ2-3; D gene: -; V gene: TRBV7-9; CDR3 protein: CASSLARGGAGTDTQYF; CDR3 DNA: TGTGCCAGCAGCTTAGCGCGGGGAGGAGCCGGCACAGATACGCAGTATTTT
clone size: large; J gene: TRBJ2-3; D gene: TRBD2; V gene: TRBV4-3; CDR3 protein: CASSQTSGRGDTQYF; CDR3 DNA: TGCGCCAGCAGCCAGACTAGCGGGAGGGGAGATACGCAGTATTTT
clone size: many; J gene: TRBJ2-3; D gene: -; V gene: TRBV6-6; CDR3 protein: CASSYDSSTDTQYF; CDR3 DNA: TGTGCCAGCAGTTACGACTCCTCCACAGATACGCAGTATTTT
clone size: few; J gene: TRBJ2-5; D gene: TRBD1; V gene: TRBV2; CDR3 protein: CASSVDRGVETQYF; CDR3 DNA: TGTGCCAGCAGTGTAGACAGGGGTGTGGAGACCCAGTACTTC
clone size: many; J gene: TRBJ2-3; D gene: TRBD2; V gene: TRBV5-1; CDR3 protein: CASSLVAGVDTQYF; CDR3 DNA: TGCGCCAGCAGCTTGGTTGCGGGAGTGGATACGCAGTATTTT